Following are 18 T cell receptor beta chains from one sample sequenced in a study of graft-versus-host responses after intestinal transplantation. TCRdb's copy holds only in-frame clones and misses some; the assay was immunoSEQ multiplex PCR. The repertoire holds roughly 25,000 clones, roughly 42% seen once, with 0.66% in the top ten. The specimen was alloreactive CD4+ T cells from a mixed lymphocyte reaction culture, collected before intestinal transplant. Indicated subset: CFSE-low proliferating T cells sorted from approximately 6-day pre-transplant mixed lymphocyte reaction (GvH or HvG direction). These receptors were taken from a human patient who received an intestinal transplant.

The V and J genes are TRBV6-1 and TRBJ1-1; no clear D gene. This CDR3 contains 15 residues. The V end was cut by 6 bases, the J end by 1 base, with 15 bases between. Germline V gene sequence: CDR1 MNHNS, CDR2 SASEGT. CDR3 residues: CASSRLGGGNTEAFF. The CDR3 DNA is TGTGCCAGCAGCCGACTAGGTGGAGGGAACACTGAAGCTTTCTTT.

This clone came up a few times. This sequence joins TRBV6-1 and TRBJ2-1; 7 nucleotides line up with TRBD1. The CDR3 has 13 amino acids. Germline assignment: CDR1 MNHNS and CDR2 SASEGT. Trimming took 6 bases from V and 6 from J; bases not matched to a gene: 5. The CDR3 loop reads CASSPAGGNEQFF. The CDR3 DNA is TGTGCCAGCAGCCCCGCAGGGGGCAATGAGCAGTTCTTC.

The chain is built from TRBV5-1 and TRBJ2-3; D may be TRBD1 (5 bases). The CDR3 is made up of 14 amino acids. The germline gives CDR1 SGHRS, CDR2 YFSETQ. V was clipped by 0 bases and J by 4 bases, with 9 bases between them. The DNA of the CDR3 is TGCGCCAGCAGCTTGGACCAGGGTGCAGATACGCAGTATTTT. Protein: CASSLDQGADTQYF.

The chain employs TRBV19 and TRBJ1-5; D ambiguous. CDR3 size: 14 residues. With 4 bases removed from V and 4 bases from J, the gap between germline ends came to 11 bases. Per germline, CDR1 LNHDA and CDR2 SQIVND (reference sequence). CDR3 region: CASSTSVGNQPQHF. CDR3 nucleotide sequence: TGTGCCAGTAGTACTTCGGTCGGGAATCAGCCCCAGCATTTT.

The J gene is TRBJ1-6, the V gene TRBV30; no definite D call. The V gene lost 0 bases and the J gene lost 7 bases, with 13 bases spanning the gap. The CDR3 sequence is 15 residues long. CDR1 and CDR2 from the germline V gene are GTSNPN and SVGIG (reference sequence). CDR3 sequence: CAWSVFSGVNSPLHF. For the CDR3, the DNA is TGTGCCTGGAGTGTATTTTCCGGGGTGAATTCACCCCTCCACTTT.

The CDR3 sequence: CASSREGQAFYEQYF. The DNA for the CDR3 is TGCGCCAGCAGCCGGGAGGGACAGGCTTTCTACGAGCAGTACTTC. The V call is TRBV4-1, the J call TRBJ2-7; D possibly corresponds to TRBD1 (8 bases). V lost 4 bases and J lost 3, with 16 bases in between. The germline V gene encodes CDR1 MGHRA and CDR2 YSYEKL. This CDR3 contains 15 residues.

The chain uses TRBV6-5 and TRBJ1-1, with 8 nucleotides matching TRBD1. Looked up from germline, CDR1 is MNHEY and CDR2 is SVGAGI. V shed 4 bases, J shed 11 bases, and the junction held 6 bases outside the gene matches. The CDR3 has 12 amino acids. The DNA for the CDR3 is TGTGCCAGCAGTTTGCGGACAGGGCAGGCTTTCTTT. Its translation is CASSLRTGQAFF.

This clone has only a few counts. The genes are TRBV13 and TRBJ1-1, with 7 bases fitting TRBD1. V trimming: 5 bases; J trimming: 4 bases; junction bases outside the gene matches: 7. This CDR3 contains 14 residues. Germline values: CDR1 PRHDT, CDR2 FYEKMQ (reference sequence). The CDR3 spells CASSKETGITEAFF. CDR3 nucleotide sequence: TGTGCCAGCAGCAAAGAGACAGGGATCACTGAAGCTTTCTTT.

This rearrangement joins TRBV6-6 to TRBJ2-5, with TRBD2 matching 7 bases. Per germline, CDR1 MNHNY and CDR2 SVGAGI (reference sequence). V lost 1 base and J lost 4; bases outside the gene matches: 6. CDR3 size: 15 residues. CDR3 nucleotide sequence: TGTGCCAGCAGTTACTTAGGACTAGTGAGAGAGACCCAGTACTTC. Its translation: CASSYLGLVRETQYF.

This clone was found a few times. The genes are TRBV7-9 and TRBJ1-1; TRBD1 might be the D (6 bases). V lost 1 base and J lost 5, with 8 bases in between. From germline, CDR1 is SEHNR and CDR2 FQNEAQ (reference sequence). This CDR3 spans 13 amino acids. The CDR3 bases are TGTGCCAGCAGCTTAGAGGGGGATACTGAAGCTTTCTTT. It yields the protein CASSLEGDTEAFF. The full variable domain, completed using reference TRBV7-9 and TRBJ1-1, is DTGVSQNPRHKITKRGQNVTFRCDPISEHNRLYWYRQTLGQGPEFLTYFQNEAQLEKSRLLSDRFSAERPKGSFSTLEIQRTEQGDSAMYLCASSLEGDTEAFFGQGTRLTVV.

The sample holds a few counts of this clone. The genes are TRBV5-1 and TRBJ2-7, with D maybe TRBD2 (6 bases). The CDR3 totals 15 residues. In germline, CDR1 is SGHRS, CDR2 YFSETQ. Trimming stripped 5 bases from V and 3 bases from J, with 18 bases between. The CDR3 DNA is TGCGCCAGCAGGTTAGCCGGGACTCGAAACTACGAGCAGTACTTC. This encodes CASRLAGTRNYEQYF.

This clone was observed a few times. This chain links TRBV6-5 with TRBJ1-6; no firm D call. V was pared by 0 bases and J by 7 bases, with 13 bases between. Germline loops: CDR1 MNHEY, CDR2 SVGAGI. The CDR3 runs to 16 residues. The DNA of the CDR3 is TGTGCCAGCAGTTACTCGAGGGAGACTGGGAATTCACCCCTCCACTTT. As protein: CASSYSRETGNSPLHF.

This clone has only a few counts. The chain links TRBV29-1 to TRBJ2-5; maybe TRBD2 (5 bases). The germline V gene encodes CDR1 SQVTM and CDR2 ANQGSEA. The CDR3 contains 12 residues. V lost 4 bases and J 1 base, leaving 7 bases between the germline ends. The CDR3 spells CSVARGQETQYF. The DNA of the CDR3 is TGCAGCGTTGCCCGGGGCCAAGAGACCCAGTACTTC.

The genes are TRBV4-1 and TRBJ2-1; 7 nucleotides match TRBD2. Germline V gene lookup returns CDR1 MGHRA and CDR2 YSYEKL. V was pared by 0 bases and J by 8 bases, with 10 bases of the junction left unmatched. This CDR3 is built from 16 residues. The DNA of the CDR3 is TGCGCCAGCAGCCAAGATATGCGGGAGATCGCCGATGAGCAGTTCTTC. Translating gives CASSQDMREIADEQFF.

The sample holds a few counts of this clone. The DNA for the CDR3 is TGCGCCAGCAGCCACCAAGGAGCCGGGGAGCTGTTTTTT. Amino acid sequence: CASSHQGAGELFF. The V and J genes are TRBV5-1 and TRBJ2-2; D is uncertain. This CDR3 is built from 13 residues. V lost 4 bases and J lost 6, with 10 bases in between. CDR1 is SGHRS, CDR2 YFSETQ, per germline.

The chain combines TRBV13 with TRBJ1-6; D may be TRBD1 (6 bases). The CDR3 spans 15 residues. V lost 4 bases and J lost 8, with 15 bases in between. Per germline, CDR1 PRHDT and CDR2 FYEKMQ (reference sequence). The CDR3 bases are TGTGCCAGCAGCTCCCTAGGACAGAGATATTCACCCCTCCACTTT. It translates to CASSSLGQRYSPLHF.

The V gene is TRBV5-1, the J gene TRBJ2-2; 7 bases line up with TRBD1. In germline, CDR1 is SGHRS, CDR2 YFSETQ. Trimming cost V 3 bases and J 7 bases; bases outside gene matches: 3. The CDR3 runs to 13 residues. The CDR3 region has the DNA TGCGCCAGCAGCTCGACAGGGTACGGGGAGCTGTTTTTT. Translated: CASSSTGYGELFF.

This clone was seen more than once but under ten times. The chain has TRBV11-2 and TRBJ1-6; D call uncertain. V was shortened by 1 base and J by 7 bases, with 8 bases between the two germline ends. This CDR3 is 14 amino acids long. Germline CDR1 is SGHAT and CDR2 is FQNNGV. The CDR3 coding sequence is TGTGCCAGCAGCTTAGGACAAAGGAATTCACCCCTCCACTTT. It translates to CASSLGQRNSPLHF.